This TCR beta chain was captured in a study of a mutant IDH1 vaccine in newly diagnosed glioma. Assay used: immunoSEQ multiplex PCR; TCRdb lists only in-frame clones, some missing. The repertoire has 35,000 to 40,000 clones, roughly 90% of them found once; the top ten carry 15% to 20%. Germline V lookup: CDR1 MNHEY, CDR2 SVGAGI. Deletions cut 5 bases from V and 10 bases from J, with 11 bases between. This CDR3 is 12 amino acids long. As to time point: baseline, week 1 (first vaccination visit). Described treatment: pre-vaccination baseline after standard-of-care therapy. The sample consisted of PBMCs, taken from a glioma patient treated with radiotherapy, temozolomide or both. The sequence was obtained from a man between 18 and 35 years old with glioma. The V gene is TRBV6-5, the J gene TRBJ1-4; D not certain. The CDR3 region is CASSLPVRKLFF. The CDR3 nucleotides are TGTGCCAGCAGTCTCCCCGTGAGAAAACTGTTTTTT.